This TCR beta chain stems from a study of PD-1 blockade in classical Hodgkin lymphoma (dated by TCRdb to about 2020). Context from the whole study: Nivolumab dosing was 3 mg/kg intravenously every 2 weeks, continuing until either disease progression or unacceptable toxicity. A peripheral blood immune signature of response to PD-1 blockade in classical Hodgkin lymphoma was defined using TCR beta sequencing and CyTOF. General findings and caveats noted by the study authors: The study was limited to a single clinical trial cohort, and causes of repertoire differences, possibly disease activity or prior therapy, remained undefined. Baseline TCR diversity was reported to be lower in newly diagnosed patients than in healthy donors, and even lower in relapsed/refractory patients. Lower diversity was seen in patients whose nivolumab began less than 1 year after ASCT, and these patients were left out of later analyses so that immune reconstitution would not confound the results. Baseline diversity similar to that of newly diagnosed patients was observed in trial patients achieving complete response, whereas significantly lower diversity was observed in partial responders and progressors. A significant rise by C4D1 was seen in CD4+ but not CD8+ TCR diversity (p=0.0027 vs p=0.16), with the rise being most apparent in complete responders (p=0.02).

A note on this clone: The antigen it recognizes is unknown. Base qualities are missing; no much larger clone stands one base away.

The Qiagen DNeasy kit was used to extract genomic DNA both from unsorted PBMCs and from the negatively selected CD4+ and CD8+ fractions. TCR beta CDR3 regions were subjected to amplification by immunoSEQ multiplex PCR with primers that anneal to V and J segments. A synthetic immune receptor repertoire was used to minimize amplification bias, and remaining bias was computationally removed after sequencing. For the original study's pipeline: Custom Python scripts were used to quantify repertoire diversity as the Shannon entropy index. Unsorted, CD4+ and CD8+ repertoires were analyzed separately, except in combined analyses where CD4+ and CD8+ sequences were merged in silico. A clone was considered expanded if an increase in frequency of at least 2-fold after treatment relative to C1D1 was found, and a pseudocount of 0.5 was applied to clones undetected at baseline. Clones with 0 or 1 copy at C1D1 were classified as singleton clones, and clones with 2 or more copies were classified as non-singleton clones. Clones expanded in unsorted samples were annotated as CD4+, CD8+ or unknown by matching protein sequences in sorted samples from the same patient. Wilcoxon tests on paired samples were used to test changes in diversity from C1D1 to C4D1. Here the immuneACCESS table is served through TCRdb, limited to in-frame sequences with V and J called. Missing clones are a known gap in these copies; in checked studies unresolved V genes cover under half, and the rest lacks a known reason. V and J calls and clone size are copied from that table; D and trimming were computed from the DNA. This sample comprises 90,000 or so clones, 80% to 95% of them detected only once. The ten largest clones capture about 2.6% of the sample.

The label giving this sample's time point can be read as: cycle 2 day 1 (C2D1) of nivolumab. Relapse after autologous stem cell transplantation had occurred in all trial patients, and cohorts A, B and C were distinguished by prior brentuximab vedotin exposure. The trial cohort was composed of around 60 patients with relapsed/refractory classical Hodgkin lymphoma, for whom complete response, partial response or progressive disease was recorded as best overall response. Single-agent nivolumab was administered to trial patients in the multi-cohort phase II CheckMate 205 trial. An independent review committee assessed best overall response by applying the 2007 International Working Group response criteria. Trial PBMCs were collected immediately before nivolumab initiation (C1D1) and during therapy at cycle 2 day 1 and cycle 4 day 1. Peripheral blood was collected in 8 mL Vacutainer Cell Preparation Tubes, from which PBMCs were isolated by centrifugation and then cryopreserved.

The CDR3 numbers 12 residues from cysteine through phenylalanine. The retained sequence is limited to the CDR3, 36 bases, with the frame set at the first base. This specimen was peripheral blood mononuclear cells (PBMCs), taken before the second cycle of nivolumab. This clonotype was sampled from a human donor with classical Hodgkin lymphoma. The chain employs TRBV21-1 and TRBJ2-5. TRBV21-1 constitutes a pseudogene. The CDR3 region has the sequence CASNKGSETQYF. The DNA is TGTGCCAGCAACAAGGGATCGGAGACCCAGTACTTC.